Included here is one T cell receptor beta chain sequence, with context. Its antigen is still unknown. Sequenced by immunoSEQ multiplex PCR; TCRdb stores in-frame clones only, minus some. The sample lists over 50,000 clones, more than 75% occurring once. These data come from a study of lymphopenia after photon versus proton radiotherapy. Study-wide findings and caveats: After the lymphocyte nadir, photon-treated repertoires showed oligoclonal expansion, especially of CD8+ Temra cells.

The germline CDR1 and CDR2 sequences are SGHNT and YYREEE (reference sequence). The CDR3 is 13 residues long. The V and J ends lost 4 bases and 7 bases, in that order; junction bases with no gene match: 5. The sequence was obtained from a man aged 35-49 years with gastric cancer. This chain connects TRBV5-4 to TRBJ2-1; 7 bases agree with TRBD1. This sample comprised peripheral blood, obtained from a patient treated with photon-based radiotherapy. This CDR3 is CASSPDRDNEQFF. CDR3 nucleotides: TGTGCCAGCAGCCCTGACAGGGATAATGAGCAGTTCTTC.